This TCR beta chain was sequenced for a study of cytomegalovirus exposure and HLA in healthy donors. V lost 3 bases and J 2 bases, leaving 7 bases between the germline ends. CDR1 is SEHNR and CDR2 is FQNEAQ in the germline V gene (reference sequence). This CDR3 has 13 amino acids. The PCR contained 60 Vbeta and 13 Jbeta primers. Profiled with immunoSEQ multiplex PCR; TCRdb holds only in-frame clones, not every one. Found here are around 98,000 clones, around 80% of them singletons; the top ten hold 1.4%. The sequence was collected from a man in his forties in good health and CMV-seronegative. The sequencing input was PBMCs. V is TRBV7-9 and J is TRBJ1-1, with no clear D. This CDR3 reads CASSFQANTEAFF. In DNA, the CDR3 is TGTGCCAGCAGCTTCCAGGCTAACACTGAAGCTTTCTTT.